This passage covers 2 T cell receptor beta chains from one sample sequenced in a study of OX40 agonist ivuxolimab in advanced cancers. Sequencing was performed with immunoSEQ multiplex PCR; in TCRdb, only in-frame clones are kept and a portion is missing. Altogether around 80,000 clones are present, approximately 86% being singletons, with the ten largest covering about 1%. Sample: CD4+ or CD8+ T cells sorted from blood, taken in a trial of the OX40 agonist ivuxolimab. These receptors were obtained from an adult with an advanced solid tumor such as melanoma, head and neck, liver or kidney cancer.

This chain connects TRBV10-2 to TRBJ1-2, with D possibly TRBD1 on 5 matching bases. The CDR3 has 14 residues. Looked up from germline, CDR1 is WSHSY and CDR2 is SAAADI. Trimming took off 8 bases at V and 3 bases at J, with 16 bases between the two ends. The CDR3 here is CASARADTDYGYTF. DNA of the CDR3: TGCGCCAGCGCCAGGGCAGATACCGACTATGGCTACACCTTC.

This sequence joins TRBV4-3 and TRBJ2-3, with D perhaps being TRBD1 or TRBD2 (5 bases each). This CDR3 comprises 16 residues. The germline V gene has CDR1 LGHNA and CDR2 YSLEER. V shed 1 base and J shed 2 bases, with 13 bases lying between them. The CDR3 coding sequence is TGCGCCAGCAGCCAAGTATGGGGGTACCCCACAGATACGCAGTATTTT. This translates into CASSQVWGYPTDTQYF.